The present TCR beta chain was sequenced within a study of CD8 T cells in ankylosing spondylitis. This CDR3 region has 14 residues. V was trimmed by 4 bases and J by 2 bases, leaving 11 bases between them. Per the germline V gene, CDR1 is SGHAT and CDR2 is FQDESV (reference sequence). This clonotype showed up many times. One entry per CDR3 protein, called by TCRdb with MiXCR from the 5' RACE reads. The sample shows around 230,000 distinct CDR3 sequences, less than 10% of them seen only once. This TCR came from a male donor with ankylosing spondylitis or in good health (not recorded which). Input material: blood, either unsorted or a sorted T cell fraction (not recorded which). The genes are TRBV11-1 and TRBJ2-5, with D possibly TRBD2 on 6 matching bases. CDR3: CASSSVAVQETQYF. The CDR3 DNA is TGTGCCAGCAGCTCCGTAGCGGTGCAAGAGACCCAGTACTTC.